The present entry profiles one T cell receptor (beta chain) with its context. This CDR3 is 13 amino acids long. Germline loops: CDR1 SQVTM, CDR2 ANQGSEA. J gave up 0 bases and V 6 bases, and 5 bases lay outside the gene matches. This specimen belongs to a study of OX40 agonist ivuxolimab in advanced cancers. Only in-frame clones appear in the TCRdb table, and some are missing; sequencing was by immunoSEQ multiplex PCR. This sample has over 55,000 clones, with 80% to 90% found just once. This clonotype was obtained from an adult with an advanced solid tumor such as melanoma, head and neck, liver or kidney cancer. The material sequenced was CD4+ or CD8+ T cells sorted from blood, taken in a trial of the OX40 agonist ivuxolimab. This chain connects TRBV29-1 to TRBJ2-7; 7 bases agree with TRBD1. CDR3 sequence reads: CSVGQVNSYEQYF. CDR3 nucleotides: TGCAGCGTCGGACAGGTGAACTCCTACGAGCAGTACTTC.